This T cell receptor beta chain was observed in a study of tumor-infiltrating lymphocytes in glioblastoma multiforme. Three nested ARM-PCR rounds with V-beta and C-beta primers built TCRB libraries. TCRdb redid the calling of the multiplex PCR reads with MiXCR, one entry per CDR3 protein. Here the sample spans approximately 9,300 distinct CDR3 sequences, about 66% being singletons. CDR1 MGHDK and CDR2 SYGVNS come from the germline V gene. V was pared by 4 bases and J by 2 bases, with 9 bases of the junction left unmatched. The CDR3 length is 16 residues. Material for sequencing was brain tumor tissue. The rearrangement links TRBV25-1 to TRBJ2-7; 9 bases line up with TRBD1. The source of this sequence is a male donor with glioblastoma. In DNA form, the CDR3 reads TGTGCCAGCAGTGGCCCCCCGGGACAGGGCCCCTACGAGCAGTACTTC. It specifies CASSGPPGQGPYEQYF.